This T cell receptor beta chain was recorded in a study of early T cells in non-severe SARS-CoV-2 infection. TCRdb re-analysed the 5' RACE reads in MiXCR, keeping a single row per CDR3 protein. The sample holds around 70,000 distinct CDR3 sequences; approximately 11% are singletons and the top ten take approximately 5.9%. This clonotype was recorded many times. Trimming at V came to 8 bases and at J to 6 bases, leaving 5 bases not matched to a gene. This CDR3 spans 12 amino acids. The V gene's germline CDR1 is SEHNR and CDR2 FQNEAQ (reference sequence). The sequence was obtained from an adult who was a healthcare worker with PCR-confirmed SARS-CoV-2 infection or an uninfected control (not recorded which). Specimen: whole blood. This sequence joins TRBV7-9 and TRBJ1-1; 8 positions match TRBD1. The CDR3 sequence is CASGTGGSEAFF. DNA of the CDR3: TGTGCCAGCGGGACAGGTGGCTCTGAAGCTTTCTTT.